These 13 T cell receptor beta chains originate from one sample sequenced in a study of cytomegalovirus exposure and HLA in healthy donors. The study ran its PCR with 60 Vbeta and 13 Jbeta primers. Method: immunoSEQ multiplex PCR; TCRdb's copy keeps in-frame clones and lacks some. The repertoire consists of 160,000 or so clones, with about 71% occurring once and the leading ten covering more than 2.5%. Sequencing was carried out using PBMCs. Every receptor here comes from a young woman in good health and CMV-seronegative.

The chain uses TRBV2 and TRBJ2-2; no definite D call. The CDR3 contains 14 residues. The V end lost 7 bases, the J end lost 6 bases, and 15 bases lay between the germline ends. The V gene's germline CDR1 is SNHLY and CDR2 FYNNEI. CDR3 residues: CASKTGIFAGELFF. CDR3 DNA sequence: TGTGCCAGCAAGACTGGAATTTTTGCCGGGGAGCTGTTTTTT.

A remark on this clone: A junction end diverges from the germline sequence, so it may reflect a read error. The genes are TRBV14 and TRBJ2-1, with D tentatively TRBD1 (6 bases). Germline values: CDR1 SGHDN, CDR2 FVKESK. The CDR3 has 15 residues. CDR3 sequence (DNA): TGTGCCAGCAGCCCTGATGGGGGCAACTACGATGAGCAGTTCTTC. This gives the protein CASSPDGGNYDEQFF.

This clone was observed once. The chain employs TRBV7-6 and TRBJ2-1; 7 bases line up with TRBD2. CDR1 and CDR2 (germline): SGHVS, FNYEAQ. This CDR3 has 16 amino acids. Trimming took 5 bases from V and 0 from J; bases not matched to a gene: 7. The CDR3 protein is CASSPQRGPSYNEQFF. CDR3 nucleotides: TGTGCCAGCAGCCCCCAGCGGGGCCCCTCCTACAATGAGCAGTTCTTC.

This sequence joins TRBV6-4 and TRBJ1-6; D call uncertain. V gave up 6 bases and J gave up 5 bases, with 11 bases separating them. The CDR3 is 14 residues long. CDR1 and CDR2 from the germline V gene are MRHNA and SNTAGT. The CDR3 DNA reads TGTGCCAGCAGCCTATACGGAGATAATTCACCCCTCCACTTT. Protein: CASSLYGDNSPLHF.

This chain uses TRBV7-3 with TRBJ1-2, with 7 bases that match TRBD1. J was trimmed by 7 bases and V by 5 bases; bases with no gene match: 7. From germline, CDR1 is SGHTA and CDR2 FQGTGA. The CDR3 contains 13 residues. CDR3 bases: TGTGCCAGCAGCCAGGGGGGCCCTGGTGGCTACACCTTC. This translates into CASSQGGPGGYTF.

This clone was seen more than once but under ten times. The CDR3 spells CASSPTGRAQFF. CDR3 coding DNA: TGTGCCAGCAGCCCGACCGGGCGGGCGCAGTTCTTC. The genes are TRBV7-8 and TRBJ2-1; TRBD2 is a possible D gene (5 bases). V was shortened by 5 bases and J by 12 bases, with 14 bases between the two germline ends. The germline gives CDR1 SGHVS, CDR2 FQNEAQ. This CDR3 has 12 residues.

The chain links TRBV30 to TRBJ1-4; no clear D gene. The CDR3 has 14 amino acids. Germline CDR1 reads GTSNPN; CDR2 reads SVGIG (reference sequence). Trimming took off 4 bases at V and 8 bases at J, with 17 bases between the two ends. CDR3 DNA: TGTGCCTGGAATAGTCCCCCGGAGAGGGAAAAACTGTTTTTT. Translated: CAWNSPPEREKLFF.

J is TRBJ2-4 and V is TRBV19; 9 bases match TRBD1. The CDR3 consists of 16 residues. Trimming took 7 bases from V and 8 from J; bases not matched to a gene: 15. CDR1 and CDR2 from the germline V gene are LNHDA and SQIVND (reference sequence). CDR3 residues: CASTRGQGPSLDIQYF. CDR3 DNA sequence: TGTGCCAGTACGCGGGGACAGGGACCTAGCCTGGACATTCAGTACTTC.

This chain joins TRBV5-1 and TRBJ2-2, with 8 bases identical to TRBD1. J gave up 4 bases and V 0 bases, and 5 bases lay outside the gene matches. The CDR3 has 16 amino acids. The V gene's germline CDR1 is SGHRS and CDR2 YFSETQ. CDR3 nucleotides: TGCGCCAGCAGCTTGGGTAGGACAGGGATCACCGGGGAGCTGTTTTTT. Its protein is CASSLGRTGITGELFF.

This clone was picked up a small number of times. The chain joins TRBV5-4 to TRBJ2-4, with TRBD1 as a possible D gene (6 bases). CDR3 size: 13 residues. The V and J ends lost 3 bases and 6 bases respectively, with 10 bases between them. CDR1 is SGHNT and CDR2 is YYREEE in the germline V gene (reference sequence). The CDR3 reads CASSSGTSNIQYF. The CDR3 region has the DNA TGTGCCAGCAGCTCCGGGACATCAAACATTCAGTACTTC.

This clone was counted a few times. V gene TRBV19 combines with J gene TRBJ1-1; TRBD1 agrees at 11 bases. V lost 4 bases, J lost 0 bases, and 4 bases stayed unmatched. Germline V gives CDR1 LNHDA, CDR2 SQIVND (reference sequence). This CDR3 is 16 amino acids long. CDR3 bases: TGTGCCAGTAGTAGGACAGGGGGCGAGGTGAACACTGAAGCTTTCTTT. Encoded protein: CASSRTGGEVNTEAFF.

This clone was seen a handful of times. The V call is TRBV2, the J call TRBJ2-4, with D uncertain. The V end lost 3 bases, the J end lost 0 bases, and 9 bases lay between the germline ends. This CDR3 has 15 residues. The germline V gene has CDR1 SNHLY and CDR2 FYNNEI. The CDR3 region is CASSEETLAKNIQYF. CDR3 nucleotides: TGTGCCAGCAGTGAGGAGACTCTAGCCAAAAACATTCAGTACTTC.

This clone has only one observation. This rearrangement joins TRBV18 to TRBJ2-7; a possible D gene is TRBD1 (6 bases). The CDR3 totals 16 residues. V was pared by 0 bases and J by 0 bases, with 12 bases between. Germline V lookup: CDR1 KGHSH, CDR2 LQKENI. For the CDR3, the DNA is TGTGCCAGCTCACCACCTACAGGGCGTTTCTCCTACGAGCAGTACTTC. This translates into CASSPPTGRFSYEQYF.